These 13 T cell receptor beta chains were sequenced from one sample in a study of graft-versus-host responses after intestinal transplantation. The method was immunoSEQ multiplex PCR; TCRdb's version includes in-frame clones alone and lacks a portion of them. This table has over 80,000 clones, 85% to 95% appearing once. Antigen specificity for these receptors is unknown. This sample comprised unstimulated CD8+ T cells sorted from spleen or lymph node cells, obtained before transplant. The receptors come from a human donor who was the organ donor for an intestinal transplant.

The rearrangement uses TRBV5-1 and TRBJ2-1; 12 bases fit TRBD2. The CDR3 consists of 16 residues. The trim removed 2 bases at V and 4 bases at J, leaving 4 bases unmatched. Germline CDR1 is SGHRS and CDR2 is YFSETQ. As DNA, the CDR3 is TGCGCCAGCAGCTTACCGACTAGCGGGGGATACAATGAGCAGTTCTTC. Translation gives CASSLPTSGGYNEQFF.

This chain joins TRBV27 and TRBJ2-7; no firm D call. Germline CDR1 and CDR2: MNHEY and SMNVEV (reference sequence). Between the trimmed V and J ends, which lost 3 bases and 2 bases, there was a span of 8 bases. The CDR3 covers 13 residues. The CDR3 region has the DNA TGTGCCAGCAGTTTCGGGTCTACCTACGAGCAGTACTTC. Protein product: CASSFGSTYEQYF.

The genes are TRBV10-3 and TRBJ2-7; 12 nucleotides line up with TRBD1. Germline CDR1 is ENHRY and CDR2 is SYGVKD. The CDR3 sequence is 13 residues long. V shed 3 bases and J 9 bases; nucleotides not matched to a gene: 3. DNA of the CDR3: TGTGCCATCAGTGAAGGGACAGGGGGCTTGCAGTACTTC. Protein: CAISEGTGGLQYF.

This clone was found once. CDR3 loop: CASSVLRGGPYNEQFF. For the CDR3, the DNA is TGTGCCAGCAGCGTATTGAGGGGGGGCCCCTACAATGAGCAGTTCTTC. This chain links TRBV9 with TRBJ2-1; the D gene is possibly TRBD2 (7 bases). Germline V gene data show CDR1 as SGDLS and CDR2 as YYNGEE. V was clipped by 1 base and J by 2 bases, with 13 bases between them. This CDR3 region has 16 residues.

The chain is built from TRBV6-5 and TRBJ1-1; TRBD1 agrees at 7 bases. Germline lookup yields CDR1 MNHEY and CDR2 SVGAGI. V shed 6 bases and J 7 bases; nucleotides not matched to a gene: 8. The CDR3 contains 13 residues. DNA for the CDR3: TGTGCCAGCAGACCAACAGGGGCGCTTGAAGCTTTCTTT. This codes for CASRPTGALEAFF.

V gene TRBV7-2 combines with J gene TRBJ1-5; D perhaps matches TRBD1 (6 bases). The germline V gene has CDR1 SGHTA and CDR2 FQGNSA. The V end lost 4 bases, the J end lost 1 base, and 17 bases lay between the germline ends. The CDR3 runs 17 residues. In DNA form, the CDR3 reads TGTGCCAGCAGCTGGGGCAGGGAAGGGACAAGCAATCAGCCCCAGCATTTT. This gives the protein CASSWGREGTSNQPQHF. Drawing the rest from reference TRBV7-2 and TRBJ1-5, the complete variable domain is GAGVSQSPSNKVTEKGKDVELRCDPISGHTALYWYRQSLGQGLEFLIYFQGNSAPDKSGLPSDRFSAERTGGSVSTLTIQRTQQEDSAVYLCASSWGREGTSNQPQHFGDGTRLSIL.

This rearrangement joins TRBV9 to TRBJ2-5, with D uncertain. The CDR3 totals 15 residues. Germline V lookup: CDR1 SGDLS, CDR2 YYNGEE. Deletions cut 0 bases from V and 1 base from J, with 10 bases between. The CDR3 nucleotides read TGTGCCAGCAGCGTAGTTGGTAGCTCCCAAGAGACCCAGTACTTC. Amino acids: CASSVVGSSQETQYF.

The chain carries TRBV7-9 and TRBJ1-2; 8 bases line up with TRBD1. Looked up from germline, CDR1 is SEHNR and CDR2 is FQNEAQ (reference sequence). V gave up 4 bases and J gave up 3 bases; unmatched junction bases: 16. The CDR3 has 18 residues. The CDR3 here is CASSSSPGQDYRYYGYTF. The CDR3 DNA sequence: TGTGCCAGCAGCTCTAGCCCGGGACAGGATTACCGATACTATGGCTACACCTTC. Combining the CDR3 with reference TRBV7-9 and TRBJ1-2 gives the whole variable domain DTGVSQNPRHKITKRGQNVTFRCDPISEHNRLYWYRQTLGQGPEFLTYFQNEAQLEKSRLLSDRFSAERPKGSFSTLEIQRTEQGDSAMYLCASSSSPGQDYRYYGYTFGSGTRLTVV.

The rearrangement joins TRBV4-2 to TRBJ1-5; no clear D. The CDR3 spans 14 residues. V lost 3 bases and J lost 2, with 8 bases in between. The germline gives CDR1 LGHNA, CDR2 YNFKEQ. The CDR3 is CASSHDTGNQPQHF. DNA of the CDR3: TGTGCCAGCAGCCACGATACGGGCAATCAGCCCCAGCATTTT.

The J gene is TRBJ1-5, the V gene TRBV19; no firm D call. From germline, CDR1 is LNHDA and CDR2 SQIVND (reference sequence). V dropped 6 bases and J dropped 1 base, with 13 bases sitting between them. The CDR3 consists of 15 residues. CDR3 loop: CASSLTAQSNQPQHF. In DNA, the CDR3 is TGTGCCAGTAGCCTTACAGCTCAGAGCAATCAGCCCCAGCATTTT. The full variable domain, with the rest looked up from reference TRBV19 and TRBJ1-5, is DGGITQSPKYLFRKEGQNVTLSCEQNLNHDAMYWYRQDPGQGLRLIYYSQIVNDFQKGDIAEGYSVSREKKESFPLTVTSAQKNPTAFYLCASSLTAQSNQPQHFGDGTRLSIL.

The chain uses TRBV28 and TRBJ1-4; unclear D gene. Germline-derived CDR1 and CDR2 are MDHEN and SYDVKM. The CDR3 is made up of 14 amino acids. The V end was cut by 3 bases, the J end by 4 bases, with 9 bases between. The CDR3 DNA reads TGTGCCAGCAGTTTTGACATACATAATGAAAAACTGTTTTTT. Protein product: CASSFDIHNEKLFF. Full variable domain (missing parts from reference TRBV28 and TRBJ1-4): DVKVTQSSRYLVKRTGEKVFLECVQDMDHENMFWYRQDPGLGLRLIYFSYDVKMKEKGDIPEGYSVSREKKERFSLILESASTNQTSMYLCASSFDIHNEKLFFGSGTQLSVL.

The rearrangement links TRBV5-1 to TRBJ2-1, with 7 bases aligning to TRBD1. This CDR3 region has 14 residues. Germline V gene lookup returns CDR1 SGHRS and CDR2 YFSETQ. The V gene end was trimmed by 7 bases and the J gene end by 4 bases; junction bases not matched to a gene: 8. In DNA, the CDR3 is TGCGCCAGCCAGCCGGGACAGCTTTACAATGAGCAGTTCTTC. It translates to CASQPGQLYNEQFF.

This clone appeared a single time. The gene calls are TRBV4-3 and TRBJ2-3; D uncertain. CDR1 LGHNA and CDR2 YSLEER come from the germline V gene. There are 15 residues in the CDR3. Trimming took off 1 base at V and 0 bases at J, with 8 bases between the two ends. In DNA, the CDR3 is TGCGCCAGCAGCCAAGGGTTTACTAGCACAGATACGCAGTATTTT. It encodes CASSQGFTSTDTQYF.